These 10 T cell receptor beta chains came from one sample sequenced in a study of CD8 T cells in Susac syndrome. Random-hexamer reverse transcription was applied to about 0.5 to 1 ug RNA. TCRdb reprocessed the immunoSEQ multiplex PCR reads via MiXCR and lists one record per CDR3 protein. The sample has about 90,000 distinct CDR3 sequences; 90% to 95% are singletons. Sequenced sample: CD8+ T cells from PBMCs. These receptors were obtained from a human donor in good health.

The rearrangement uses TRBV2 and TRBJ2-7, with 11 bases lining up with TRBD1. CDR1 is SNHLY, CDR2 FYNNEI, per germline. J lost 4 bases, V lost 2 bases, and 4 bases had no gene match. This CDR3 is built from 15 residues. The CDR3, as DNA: TGTGCCAGCAGTGAATGGGACAGGGGGAGGTACGAGCAGTACTTC. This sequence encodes CASSEWDRGRYEQYF.

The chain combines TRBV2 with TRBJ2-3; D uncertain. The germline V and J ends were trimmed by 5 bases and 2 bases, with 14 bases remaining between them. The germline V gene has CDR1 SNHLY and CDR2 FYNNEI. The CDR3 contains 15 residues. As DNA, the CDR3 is TGTGCCAGCAGTCTAGGTGGCGGCGCCACAGATACGCAGTATTTT. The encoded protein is CASSLGGGATDTQYF.

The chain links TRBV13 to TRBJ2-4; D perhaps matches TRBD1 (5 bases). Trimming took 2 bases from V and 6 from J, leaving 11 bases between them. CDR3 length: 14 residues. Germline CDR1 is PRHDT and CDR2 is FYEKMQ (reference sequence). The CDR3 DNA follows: TGTGCCAGCAGCTTATTCAGGGAACCAAACATTCAGTACTTC. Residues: CASSLFREPNIQYF. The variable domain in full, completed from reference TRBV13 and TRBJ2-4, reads AAGVIQSPRHLIKEKRETATLKCYPIPRHDTVYWYQQGPGQDPQFLISFYEKMQSDKGSIPDRFSAQQFSDYHSELNMSSLELGDSALYFCASSLFREPNIQYFGAGTRLSVL.

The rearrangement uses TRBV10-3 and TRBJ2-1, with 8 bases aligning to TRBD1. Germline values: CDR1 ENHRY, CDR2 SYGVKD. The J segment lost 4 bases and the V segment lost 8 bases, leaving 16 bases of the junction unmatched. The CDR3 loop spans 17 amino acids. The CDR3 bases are TGTGCCATCGATGTCGCGGGCAGGGGGCCTTCATACAATGAGCAGTTCTTC. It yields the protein CAIDVAGRGPSYNEQFF.

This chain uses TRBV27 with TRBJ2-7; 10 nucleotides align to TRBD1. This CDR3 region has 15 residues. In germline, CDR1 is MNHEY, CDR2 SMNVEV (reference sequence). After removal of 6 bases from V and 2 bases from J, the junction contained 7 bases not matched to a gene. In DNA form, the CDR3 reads TGTGCCAGCAGGATGGGACAGGGGCTCACCTACGAGCAGTACTTC. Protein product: CASRMGQGLTYEQYF.

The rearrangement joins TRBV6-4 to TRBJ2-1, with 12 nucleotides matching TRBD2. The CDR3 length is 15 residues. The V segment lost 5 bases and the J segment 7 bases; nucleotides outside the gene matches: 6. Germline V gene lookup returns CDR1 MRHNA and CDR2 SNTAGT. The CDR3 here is CASSWTSGAANEQFF. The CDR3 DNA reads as TGTGCCAGCAGTTGGACTAGCGGGGCAGCAAATGAGCAGTTCTTC.

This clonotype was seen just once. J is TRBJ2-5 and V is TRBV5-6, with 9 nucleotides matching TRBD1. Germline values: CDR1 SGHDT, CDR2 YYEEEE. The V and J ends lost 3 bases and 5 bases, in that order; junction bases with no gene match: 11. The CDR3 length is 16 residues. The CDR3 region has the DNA TGTGCCAGCAGCTCTCCTTTAGGGGACAGGGATGAGACCCAGTACTTC. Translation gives CASSSPLGDRDETQYF.

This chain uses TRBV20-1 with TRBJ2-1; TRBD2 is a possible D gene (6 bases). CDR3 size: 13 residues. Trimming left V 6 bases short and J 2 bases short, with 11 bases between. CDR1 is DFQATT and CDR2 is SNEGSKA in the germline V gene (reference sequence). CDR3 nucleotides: TGCAGTGCACTCAGGGAGGCCTACAATGAGCAGTTCTTC. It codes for CSALREAYNEQFF.

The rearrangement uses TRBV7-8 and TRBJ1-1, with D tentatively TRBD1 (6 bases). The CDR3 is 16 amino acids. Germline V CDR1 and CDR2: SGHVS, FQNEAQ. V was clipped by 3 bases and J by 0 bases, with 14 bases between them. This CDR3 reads CASSFQTGGLNTEAFF. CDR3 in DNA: TGTGCCAGCAGCTTCCAGACAGGTGGCCTGAACACTGAAGCTTTCTTT.

Here the CDR3 DNA reads TGCAGTGCTTCGCCCTACAGGGGGGAGGAAAAACTGTTTTTT. Its protein product is CSASPYRGEEKLFF. J is TRBJ1-4 and V is TRBV20-1, with TRBD1 matching 8 bases. The CDR3 covers 14 residues. Germline CDR1 and CDR2: DFQATT and SNEGSKA (reference sequence). V was clipped by 5 bases and J by 8 bases; unmatched bases: 10.